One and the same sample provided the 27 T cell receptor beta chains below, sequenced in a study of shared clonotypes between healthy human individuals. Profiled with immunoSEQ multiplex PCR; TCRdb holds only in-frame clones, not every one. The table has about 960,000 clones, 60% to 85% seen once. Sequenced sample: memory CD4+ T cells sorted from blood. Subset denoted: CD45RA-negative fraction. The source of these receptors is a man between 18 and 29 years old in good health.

The CDR3 coding sequence is TGTGCCAGCAGTGTTTGGGACACTGAAGCTTTCTTT. It is translated as CASSVWDTEAFF. This chain joins TRBV2 and TRBJ1-1; D gene uncertain. CDR3 size: 12 residues. Germline CDR1 reads SNHLY; CDR2 reads FYNNEI. The V end was cut by 4 bases, the J end by 3 bases, with 6 bases between.

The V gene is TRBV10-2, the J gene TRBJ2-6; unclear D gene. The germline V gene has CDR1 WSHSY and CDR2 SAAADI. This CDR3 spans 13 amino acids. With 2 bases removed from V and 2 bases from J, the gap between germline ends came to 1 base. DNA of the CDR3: TGCGCCAGCAGTGAGGCTGGGGCCAACGTCCTGACTTTC. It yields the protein CASSEAGANVLTF.

CDR3 amino acids: CASSLRLLTGLQETQYF. The CDR3 DNA follows: TGTGCCAGCAGCTTACGACTCCTCACAGGGCTCCAAGAGACCCAGTACTTC. The rearrangement uses TRBV7-9 and TRBJ2-5, with a possible D match to TRBD1 (6 bases). Germline V gives CDR1 SEHNR, CDR2 FQNEAQ (reference sequence). CDR3 length: 17 amino acids. V was shortened by 2 bases and J by 1 base, with 17 bases between the two germline ends.

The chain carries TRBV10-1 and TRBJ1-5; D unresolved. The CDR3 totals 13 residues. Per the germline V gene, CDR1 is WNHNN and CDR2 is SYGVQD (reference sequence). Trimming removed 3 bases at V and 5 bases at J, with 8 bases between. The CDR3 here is CASSDSRDQPQHF. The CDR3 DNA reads TGCGCCAGCAGTGATAGCCGGGATCAGCCCCAGCATTTT.

CDR3 sequence reads: CASRGGWRQPQHF. CDR3 nucleotide sequence: TGTGCCAGCAGGGGAGGTTGGCGGCAGCCCCAGCATTTT. The rearrangement joins TRBV6-5 to TRBJ1-5; D uncertain. Germline V gives CDR1 MNHEY, CDR2 SVGAGI. V lost 6 bases and J 7 bases, leaving 13 bases between the germline ends. The CDR3 totals 13 residues.

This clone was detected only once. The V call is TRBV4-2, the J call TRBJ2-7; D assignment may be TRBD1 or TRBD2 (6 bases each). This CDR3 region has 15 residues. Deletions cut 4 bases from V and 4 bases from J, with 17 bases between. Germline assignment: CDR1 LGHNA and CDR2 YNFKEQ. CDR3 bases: TGTGCCAGCAGCCCACCGGCGGGGCAGGGGTACGAGCAGTACTTC. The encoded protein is CASSPPAGQGYEQYF.

This CDR3 reads CASSFKGANYGYTF. The CDR3 bases are TGTGCCAGCAGCTTCAAGGGGGCTAACTATGGCTACACCTTC. This sequence joins TRBV7-8 and TRBJ1-2; D may be TRBD1 (6 bases). Trimming shortened V by 3 bases and J by 0 bases, and 8 bases separated the two germline ends. The germline CDR1 and CDR2 sequences are SGHVS and FQNEAQ. CDR3 length: 14 residues. Variable domain in full (rest from reference TRBV7-8 and TRBJ1-2): GAGVSQSPRYKVAKRGQDVALRCDPISGHVSLFWYQQALGQGPEFLTYFQNEAQLDKSGLPSDRFFAERPEGSVSTLKIQRTQQEDSAVYLCASSFKGANYGYTFGSGTRLTVV.

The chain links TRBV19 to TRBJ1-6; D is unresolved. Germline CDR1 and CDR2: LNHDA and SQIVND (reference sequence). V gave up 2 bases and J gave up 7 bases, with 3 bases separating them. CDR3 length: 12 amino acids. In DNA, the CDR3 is TGTGCCAGTAGTATAACCAATTCACCCCTCCACTTT. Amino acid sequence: CASSITNSPLHF.

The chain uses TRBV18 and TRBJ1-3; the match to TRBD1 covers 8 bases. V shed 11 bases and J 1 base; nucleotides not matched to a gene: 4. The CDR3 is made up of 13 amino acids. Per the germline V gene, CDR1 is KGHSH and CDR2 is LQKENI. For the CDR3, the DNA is TGTGCCGGACAGGGTACTTCTGGAAACACCATATATTTT. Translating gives CAGQGTSGNTIYF.

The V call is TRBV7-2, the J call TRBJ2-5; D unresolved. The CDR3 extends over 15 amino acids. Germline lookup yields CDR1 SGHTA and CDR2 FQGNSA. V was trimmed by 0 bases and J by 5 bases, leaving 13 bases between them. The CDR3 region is CASSLAGISQETQYF. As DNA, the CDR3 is TGTGCCAGCAGCTTAGCGGGGATCAGTCAGGAGACCCAGTACTTC.

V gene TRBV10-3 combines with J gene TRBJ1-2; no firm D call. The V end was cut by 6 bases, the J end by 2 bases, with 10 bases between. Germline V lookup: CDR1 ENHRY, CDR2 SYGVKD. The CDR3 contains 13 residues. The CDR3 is CAIRQTSNYGYTF. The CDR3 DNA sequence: TGTGCCATCAGGCAGACATCGAACTATGGCTACACCTTC.

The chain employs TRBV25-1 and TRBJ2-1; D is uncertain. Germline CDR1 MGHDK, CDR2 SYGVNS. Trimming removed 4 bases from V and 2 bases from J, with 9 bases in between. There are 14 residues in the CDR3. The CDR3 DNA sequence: TGTGCCAGCAGTGGCCTAGGAACCTACAATGAGCAGTTCTTC. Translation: CASSGLGTYNEQFF.

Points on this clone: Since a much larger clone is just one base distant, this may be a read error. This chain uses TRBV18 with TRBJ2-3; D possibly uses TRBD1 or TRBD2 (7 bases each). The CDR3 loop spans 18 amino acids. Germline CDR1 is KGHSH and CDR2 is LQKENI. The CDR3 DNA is TGTGCCAGCTCACCGGGGCTGGGGGGGACAGCACAGACAGATATGCAGTATTTT. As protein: CASSPGLGGTAQTDMQYF.

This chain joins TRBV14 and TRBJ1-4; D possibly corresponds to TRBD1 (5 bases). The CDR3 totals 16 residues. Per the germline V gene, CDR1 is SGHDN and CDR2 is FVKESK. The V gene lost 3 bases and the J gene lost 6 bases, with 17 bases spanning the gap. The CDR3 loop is CASSHGLGLGDEKLFF. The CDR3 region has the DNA TGTGCCAGCAGCCATGGCTTGGGGCTAGGGGATGAAAAACTGTTTTTT. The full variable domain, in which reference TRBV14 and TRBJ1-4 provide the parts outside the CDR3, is EAGVTQFPSHSVIEKGQTVTLRCDPISGHDNLYWYRRVMGKEIKFLLHFVKESKQDESGMPNNRFLAERTGGTYSTLKVQPAELEDSGVYFCASSHGLGLGDEKLFFGSGTQLSVL.

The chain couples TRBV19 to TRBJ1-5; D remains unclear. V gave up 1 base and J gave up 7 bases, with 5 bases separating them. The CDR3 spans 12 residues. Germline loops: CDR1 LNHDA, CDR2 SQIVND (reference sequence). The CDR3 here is CASSIGPQPQHF. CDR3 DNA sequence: TGTGCCAGTAGTATAGGACCCCAGCCCCAGCATTTT. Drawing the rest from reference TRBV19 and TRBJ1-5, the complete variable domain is DGGITQSPKYLFRKEGQNVTLSCEQNLNHDAMYWYRQDPGQGLRLIYYSQIVNDFQKGDIAEGYSVSREKKESFPLTVTSAQKNPTAFYLCASSIGPQPQHFGDGTRLSIL.

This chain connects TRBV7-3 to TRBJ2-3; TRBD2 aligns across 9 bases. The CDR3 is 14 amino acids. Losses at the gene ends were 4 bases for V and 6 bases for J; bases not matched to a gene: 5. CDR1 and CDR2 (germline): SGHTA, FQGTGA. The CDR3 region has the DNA TGTGCCAGCAGCTCAGCGGGGGGTATGGATACGCAGTATTTT. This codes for CASSSAGGMDTQYF. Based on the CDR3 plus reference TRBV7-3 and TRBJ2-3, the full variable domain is GAGVSQTPSNKVTEKGKYVELRCDPISGHTALYWYRQSLGQGPEFLIYFQGTGAADDSGLPNDRFFAVRPEGSVSTLKIQRTERGDSAVYLCASSSAGGMDTQYFGPGTRLTVL.

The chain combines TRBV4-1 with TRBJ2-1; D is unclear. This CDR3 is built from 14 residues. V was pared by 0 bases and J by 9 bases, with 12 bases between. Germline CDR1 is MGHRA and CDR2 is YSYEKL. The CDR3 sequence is CASSQDRVAGEQFF. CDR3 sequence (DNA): TGCGCCAGCAGCCAAGATAGAGTAGCTGGTGAGCAGTTCTTC.

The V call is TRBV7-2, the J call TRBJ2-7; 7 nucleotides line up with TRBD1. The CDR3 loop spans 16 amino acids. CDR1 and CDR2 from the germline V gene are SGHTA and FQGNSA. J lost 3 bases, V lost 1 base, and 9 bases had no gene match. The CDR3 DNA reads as TGTGCCAGCAGCTTAGGGACCCCCTGGGACAGCTACGAGCAGTACTTC. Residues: CASSLGTPWDSYEQYF.

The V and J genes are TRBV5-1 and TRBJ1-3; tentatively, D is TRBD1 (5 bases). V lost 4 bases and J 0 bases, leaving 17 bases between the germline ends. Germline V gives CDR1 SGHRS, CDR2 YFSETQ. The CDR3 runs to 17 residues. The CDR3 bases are TGCGCCAGCAGCACCGGGACCCTGTCCCCCTCTGGAAACACCATATATTTT. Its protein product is CASSTGTLSPSGNTIYF.

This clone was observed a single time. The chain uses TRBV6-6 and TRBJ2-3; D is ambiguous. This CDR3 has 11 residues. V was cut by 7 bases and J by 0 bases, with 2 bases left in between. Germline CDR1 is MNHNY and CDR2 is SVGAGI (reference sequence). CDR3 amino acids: CASMSTDTQYF. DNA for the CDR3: TGTGCCAGCATGAGCACAGATACGCAGTATTTT.

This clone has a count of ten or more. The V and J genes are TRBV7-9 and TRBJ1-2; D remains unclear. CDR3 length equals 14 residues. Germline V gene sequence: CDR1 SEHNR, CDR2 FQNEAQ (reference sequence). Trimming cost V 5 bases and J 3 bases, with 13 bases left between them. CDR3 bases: TGTGCCAGCAGCGCGGACCTAGTTGACTATGGCTACACCTTC. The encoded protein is CASSADLVDYGYTF.

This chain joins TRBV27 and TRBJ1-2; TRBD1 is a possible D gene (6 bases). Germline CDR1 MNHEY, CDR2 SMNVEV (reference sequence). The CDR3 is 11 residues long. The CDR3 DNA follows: TGTCCCAACAGGGTACACTATGGCTACACCTTC. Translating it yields CPNRVHYGYTF.

Here the CDR3 DNA reads TGCGCCAGCAGTGGAGAGGCGGGTCAGCCCCAGCATTTT. Encoded protein: CASSGEAGQPQHF. The chain couples TRBV10-2 to TRBJ1-5; D unclear. V was shortened by 4 bases and J by 6 bases, with 10 bases between the two germline ends. Germline V lookup: CDR1 WSHSY, CDR2 SAAADI. CDR3 length: 13 amino acids.

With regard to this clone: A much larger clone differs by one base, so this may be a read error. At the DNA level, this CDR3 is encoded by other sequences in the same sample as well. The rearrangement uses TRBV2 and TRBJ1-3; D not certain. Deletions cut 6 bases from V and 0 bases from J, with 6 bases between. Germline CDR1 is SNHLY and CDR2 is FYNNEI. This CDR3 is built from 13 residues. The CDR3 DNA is TGTGCCAGCAGGGGATACTCTGGAAACACCATATATTTT. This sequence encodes CASRGYSGNTIYF.

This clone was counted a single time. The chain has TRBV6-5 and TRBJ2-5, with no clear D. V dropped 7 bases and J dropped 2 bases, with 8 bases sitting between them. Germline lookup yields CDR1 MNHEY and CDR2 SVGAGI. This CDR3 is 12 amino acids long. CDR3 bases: TGTGCCAGCATCTCCCAACAAGAGACCCAGTACTTC. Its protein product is CASISQQETQYF.

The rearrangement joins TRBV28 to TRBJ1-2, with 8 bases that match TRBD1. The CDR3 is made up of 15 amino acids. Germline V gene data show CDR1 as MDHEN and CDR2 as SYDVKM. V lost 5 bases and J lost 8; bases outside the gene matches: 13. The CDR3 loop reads CASSLPGQGRVGYTF. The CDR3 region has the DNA TGTGCCAGCAGTCTCCCCGGACAGGGTCGGGTAGGCTACACCTTC.

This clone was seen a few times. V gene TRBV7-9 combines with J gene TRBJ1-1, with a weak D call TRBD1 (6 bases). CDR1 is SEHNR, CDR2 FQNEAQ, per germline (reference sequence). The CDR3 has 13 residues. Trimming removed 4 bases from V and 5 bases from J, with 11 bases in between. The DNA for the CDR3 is TGTGCCAGCAGCTACAGGGAAAAAACTGAAGCTTTCTTT. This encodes CASSYREKTEAFF.